One and the same sample provided the 6 T cell receptor beta chains below, sequenced in a study of control samples from healthy donors and cancer patients. Sequencing used immunoSEQ multiplex PCR; TCRdb keeps in-frame clones, though not all of them. The data contain about 21,000 clones, roughly 80% of them singletons. The sequenced sample was PBMCs. The receptor set was obtained from a man aged 55-75 years with colorectal cancer.

This clone was seen a handful of times. The V and J genes are TRBV5-1 and TRBJ1-2; 12 nucleotides agree with TRBD1. Looked up from germline, CDR1 is SGHRS and CDR2 is YFSETQ. CDR3 size: 15 residues. V dropped 0 bases and J dropped 6; count of bases not matched to a gene: 3. The CDR3 loop reads CASSLGDRGQDGYTF. The CDR3 bases are TGCGCCAGCAGCTTGGGGGACAGGGGGCAAGATGGCTACACCTTC.

A single count supports this clone. The chain combines TRBV6-4 with TRBJ1-1; weak D call: TRBD1 (6 bases). The CDR3 covers 13 residues. V was pared by 4 bases and J by 8 bases, with 14 bases between. The germline V gene encodes CDR1 MRHNA and CDR2 SNTAGT. The DNA for the CDR3 is TGTGCCAGCAGTGCGGGGGCCGGGAGGGAAGCTTTCTTT. Translated: CASSAGAGREAFF.

The rearrangement uses TRBV30 and TRBJ1-4; TRBD1 is a possible D gene (6 bases). CDR1 is GTSNPN and CDR2 is SVGIG in the germline V gene (reference sequence). This CDR3 spans 13 amino acids. Trimming took off 8 bases at V and 4 bases at J, with 14 bases between the two ends. CDR3 coding DNA: TGTGCCGCCTTGACAGGCGATAATGAAAAACTGTTTTTT. This sequence encodes CAALTGDNEKLFF.

The V call is TRBV6-2 or TRBV6-3, the J call TRBJ2-7; 8 bases fit TRBD2. The germline V gene has CDR1 MNHEY and CDR2 SVGEGT. Germline trimming cut 4 bases from V and 1 base from J; bases unmatched to any gene: 6. The CDR3 loop spans 15 amino acids. Here the CDR3 reads CASSSGRGRSYEQYV. CDR3 DNA sequence: TGTGCCAGCAGTTCCGGGAGGGGCCGGTCCTACGAGCAGTACGTC.

The chain couples TRBV27 to TRBJ1-1, with 8 bases lining up with TRBD1. The CDR3 consists of 14 residues. Losses at the gene ends were 3 bases for V and 2 bases for J; bases not matched to a gene: 2. Germline lookup yields CDR1 MNHEY and CDR2 SMNVEV (reference sequence). The CDR3 region is CASSFRGLNTEAFF. The DNA of the CDR3 is TGTGCCAGCAGTTTCAGGGGGCTAAACACTGAAGCTTTCTTT.

This chain connects TRBV6-2 or TRBV6-3 to TRBJ2-1; 10 bases agree with TRBD2. Germline V gives CDR1 MNHEY, CDR2 SVGEGT. The CDR3 sequence is 15 residues long. V lost 0 bases, J lost 9 bases, and 5 bases stayed unmatched. CDR3 sequence: CASSYSSGGAIEQFF. CDR3 in DNA: TGTGCCAGCAGTTACTCGAGCGGGGGGGCCATTGAGCAGTTCTTC.